The 10 T cell receptor beta chains presented below share a single source sample, sequenced in a study of cytomegalovirus exposure and HLA in healthy donors. PCR was performed using 60 Vbeta and 13 Jbeta primers. Assay used: immunoSEQ multiplex PCR; TCRdb lists only in-frame clones, some missing. This table has approximately 150,000 clones, roughly 80% appearing once. Input material: PBMCs. These receptors came from a male donor in good health and CMV-seronegative.

CDR3 in amino acids: CASSLEGYGELFF. The DNA of the CDR3 is TGTGCCAGCAGCTTGGAGGGGTACGGGGAGCTGTTTTTT. The chain is built from TRBV5-6 and TRBJ2-2; possible D gene TRBD1, 5 bases. V lost 0 bases and J lost 7, with 7 bases in between. CDR3 length equals 13 residues. Germline V gives CDR1 SGHDT, CDR2 YYEEEE.

The chain employs TRBV7-8 and TRBJ2-7; D perhaps matches TRBD1 (5 bases). The CDR3 runs to 12 residues. Trimming cost V 2 bases and J 7 bases, with 9 bases left between them. Germline V lookup: CDR1 SGHVS, CDR2 FQNEAQ. The CDR3 nucleotides are TGTGCCAGCAGCTTAAGCAGGGTTGAGCAGTACTTC. Its translation is CASSLSRVEQYF. Full variable domain (outside the CDR3, taken from reference TRBV7-8 and TRBJ2-7): GAGVSQSPRYKVAKRGQDVALRCDPISGHVSLFWYQQALGQGPEFLTYFQNEAQLDKSGLPSDRFFAERPEGSVSTLKIQRTQQEDSAVYLCASSLSRVEQYFGPGTRLTVT.

The V call is TRBV9, the J call TRBJ2-3, with TRBD2 identical over 12 bases. V shed 5 bases and J 2 bases; nucleotides not matched to a gene: 15. This CDR3 has 19 residues. Germline-derived CDR1 and CDR2 are SGDLS and YYNGEE. CDR3 protein: CASRVGLAGENTPTDTQYF. The CDR3 DNA reads TGTGCCAGCAGGGTGGGACTAGCGGGCGAAAACACTCCCACAGATACGCAGTATTTT.

The chain is built from TRBV7-2 and TRBJ2-3, with TRBD2 matching 9 bases. The CDR3 runs 15 residues. From germline, CDR1 is SGHTA and CDR2 FQGNSA. Trimming at V came to 6 bases and at J to 4 bases, leaving 8 bases not matched to a gene. CDR3 bases: TGTGCCAGCAGTTGGACTAGCGCGAAATCAGATACGCAGTATTTT. Protein product: CASSWTSAKSDTQYF.

V gene TRBV6-6 combines with J gene TRBJ2-3; 11 positions match TRBD2. CDR1 MNHNY and CDR2 SVGAGI come from the germline V gene (reference sequence). The CDR3 runs to 15 residues. V lost 6 bases and J lost 1; bases outside the gene matches: 3. DNA for the CDR3: TGTGCCAGCAGCTCGACTAGCGGGGGCACAGATACGCAGTATTTT. Its protein product is CASSSTSGGTDTQYF.

The chain recombines TRBV7-2 with TRBJ1-1, with 8 bases fitting TRBD1. Per germline, CDR1 SGHTA and CDR2 FQGNSA. V lost 4 bases and J lost 10; bases outside the gene matches: 5. The CDR3 covers 12 residues. This chain's CDR3 is CASSSSTGVAFF. The CDR3 DNA follows: TGTGCCAGCAGCTCATCGACAGGGGTAGCTTTCTTT. Supplemented by reference TRBV7-2 and TRBJ1-1, the full variable domain reads GAGVSQSPSNKVTEKGKDVELRCDPISGHTALYWYRQSLGQGLEFLIYFQGNSAPDKSGLPSDRFSAERTGGSVSTLTIQRTQQEDSAVYLCASSSSTGVAFFGQGTRLTVV.

This clone was seen a handful of times. The chain is built from TRBV6-1 and TRBJ1-4, with D maybe TRBD1 (5 bases). Trimming pared 8 bases from V and 7 bases from J, leaving 8 bases between. The CDR3 spans 11 residues. Germline CDR1 MNHNS, CDR2 SASEGT. CDR3: CASLRGEKLFF. The CDR3 nucleotides are TGTGCCAGCTTAAGGGGTGAAAAACTGTTTTTT.

The DNA for the CDR3 is TGTGCCAGCAGCATAGGACTTCTACAAGAGACCCAGTACTTC. Protein: CASSIGLLQETQYF. The chain joins TRBV7-2 to TRBJ2-5, with D perhaps TRBD2 (5 bases). CDR1 SGHTA and CDR2 FQGNSA come from the germline V gene. This CDR3 is built from 14 residues. Deletions cut 5 bases from V and 2 bases from J, with 12 bases between.

The rearrangement joins TRBV30 to TRBJ1-2; D gene uncertain. Per the germline V gene, CDR1 is GTSNPN and CDR2 is SVGIG (reference sequence). The CDR3 is 14 amino acids. With 4 bases removed from V and 7 bases from J, the gap between germline ends came to 19 bases. The CDR3 protein is CAWNPSTRRSGYTF. Here the CDR3 DNA reads TGTGCCTGGAACCCGTCGACCCGGAGGAGTGGCTACACCTTC.

This clone was picked up one time. The rearrangement links TRBV5-4 to TRBJ2-1; the match to TRBD1 covers 8 bases. V gave up 4 bases and J gave up 4 bases; unmatched junction bases: 10. Germline-derived CDR1 and CDR2 are SGHNT and YYREEE (reference sequence). This CDR3 spans 16 amino acids. DNA of the CDR3: TGTGCCAGCAGCCCACCCGGGGACAGGATATACAATGAGCAGTTCTTC. Its protein product is CASSPPGDRIYNEQFF.